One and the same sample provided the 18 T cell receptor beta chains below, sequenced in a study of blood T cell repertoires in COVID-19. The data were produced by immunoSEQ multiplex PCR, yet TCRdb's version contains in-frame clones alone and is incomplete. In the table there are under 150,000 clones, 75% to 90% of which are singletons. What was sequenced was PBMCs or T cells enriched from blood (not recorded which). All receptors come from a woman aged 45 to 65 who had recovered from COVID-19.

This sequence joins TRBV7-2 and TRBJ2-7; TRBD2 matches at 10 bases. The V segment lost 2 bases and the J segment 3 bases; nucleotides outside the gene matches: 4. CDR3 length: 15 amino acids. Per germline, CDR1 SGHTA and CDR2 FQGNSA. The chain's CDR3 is CASSLSSGGDYEQYF. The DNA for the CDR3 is TGTGCCAGCAGCTTATCTAGCGGGGGCGACTACGAGCAGTACTTC.

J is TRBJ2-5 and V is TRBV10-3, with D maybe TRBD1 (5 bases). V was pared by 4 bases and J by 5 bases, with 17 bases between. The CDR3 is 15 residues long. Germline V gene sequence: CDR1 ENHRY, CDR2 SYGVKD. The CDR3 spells CAISASDTLGETQYF. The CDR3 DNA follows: TGTGCCATCAGTGCTTCGGACACTCTGGGGGAGACCCAGTACTTC.

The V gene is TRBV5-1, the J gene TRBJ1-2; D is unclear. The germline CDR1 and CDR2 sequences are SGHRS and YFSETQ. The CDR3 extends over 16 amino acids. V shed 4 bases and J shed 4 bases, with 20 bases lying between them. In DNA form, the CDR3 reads TGCGCCAGCAGCAGAACCACCGGGGTAGACTCCTATGGCTACACCTTC. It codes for CASSRTTGVDSYGYTF.

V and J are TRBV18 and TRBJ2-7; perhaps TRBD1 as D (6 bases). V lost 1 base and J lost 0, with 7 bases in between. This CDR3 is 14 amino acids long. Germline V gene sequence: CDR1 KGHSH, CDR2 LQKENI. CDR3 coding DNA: TGTGCCAGCTCACCACGGGACACCTCCTACGAGCAGTACTTC. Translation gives CASSPRDTSYEQYF.

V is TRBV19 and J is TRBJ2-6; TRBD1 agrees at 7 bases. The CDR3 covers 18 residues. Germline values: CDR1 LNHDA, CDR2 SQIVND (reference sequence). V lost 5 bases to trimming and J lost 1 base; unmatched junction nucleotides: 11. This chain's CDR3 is CASSLTARGSSGANVLTF. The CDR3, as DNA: TGTGCCAGTAGTCTAACCGCCAGGGGGAGTTCTGGGGCCAACGTCCTGACTTTC.

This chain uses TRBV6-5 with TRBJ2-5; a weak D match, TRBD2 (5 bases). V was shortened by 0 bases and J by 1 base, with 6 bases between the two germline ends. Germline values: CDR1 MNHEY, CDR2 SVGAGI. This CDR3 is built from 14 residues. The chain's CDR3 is CASSYSGIQETQYF. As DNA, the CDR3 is TGTGCCAGCAGTTACTCCGGGATCCAAGAGACCCAGTACTTC.

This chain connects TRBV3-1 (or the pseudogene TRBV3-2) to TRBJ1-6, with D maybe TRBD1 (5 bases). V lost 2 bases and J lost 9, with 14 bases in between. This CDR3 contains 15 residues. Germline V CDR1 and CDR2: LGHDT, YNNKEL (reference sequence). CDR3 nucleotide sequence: TGTGCCAGCAGCCAAAAGGGACTAGGAGGTTCACCCCTCCACTTT. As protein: CASSQKGLGGSPLHF.

In nucleotides, the CDR3 is TGTGCCAGCAACTTCGGGCTAGCGGGGACAGATACGCAGTATTTT. Protein sequence: CASNFGLAGTDTQYF. The rearrangement uses TRBV5-6 and TRBJ2-3; 9 bases fit TRBD2. With 6 bases clipped from V and 3 bases from J, the junction kept 8 bases outside the gene matches. The CDR3 extends over 15 amino acids. Germline lookup yields CDR1 SGHDT and CDR2 YYEEEE.

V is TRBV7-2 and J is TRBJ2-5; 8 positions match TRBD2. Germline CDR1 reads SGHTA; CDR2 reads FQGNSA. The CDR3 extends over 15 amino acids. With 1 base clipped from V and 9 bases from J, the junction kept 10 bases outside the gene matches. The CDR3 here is CASSLDAGGLGAQYF. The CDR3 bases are TGTGCCAGCAGCTTAGACGCGGGGGGCCTCGGGGCCCAGTACTTC.

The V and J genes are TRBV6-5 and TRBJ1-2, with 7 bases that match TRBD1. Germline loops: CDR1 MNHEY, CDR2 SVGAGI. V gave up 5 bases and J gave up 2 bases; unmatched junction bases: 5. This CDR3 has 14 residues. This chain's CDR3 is CASSPGTANYGYTF. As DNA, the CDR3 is TGTGCCAGCAGTCCCGGGACAGCAAACTATGGCTACACCTTC.

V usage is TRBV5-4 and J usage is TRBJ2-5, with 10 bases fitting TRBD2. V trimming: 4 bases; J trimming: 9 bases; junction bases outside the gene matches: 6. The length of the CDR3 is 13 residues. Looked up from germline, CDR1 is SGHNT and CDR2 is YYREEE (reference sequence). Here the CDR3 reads CASSLSGGAAQYF. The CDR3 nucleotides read TGTGCCAGCAGCCTCAGCGGGGGGGCGGCCCAGTACTTC. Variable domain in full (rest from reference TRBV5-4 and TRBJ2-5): ETGVTQSPTHLIKTRGQQVTLRCSSQSGHNTVSWYQQALGQGPQFIFQYYREEENGRGNFPPRFSGLQFPNYSSELNVNALELDDSALYLCASSLSGGAAQYFGPGTRLLVL.

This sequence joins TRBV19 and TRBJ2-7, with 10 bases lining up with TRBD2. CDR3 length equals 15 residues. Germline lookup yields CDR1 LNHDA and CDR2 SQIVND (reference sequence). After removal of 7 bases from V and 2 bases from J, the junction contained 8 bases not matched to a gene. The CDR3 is CASKPASGGPYEQYF. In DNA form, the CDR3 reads TGTGCCAGTAAACCCGCTAGCGGGGGACCCTACGAGCAGTACTTC.

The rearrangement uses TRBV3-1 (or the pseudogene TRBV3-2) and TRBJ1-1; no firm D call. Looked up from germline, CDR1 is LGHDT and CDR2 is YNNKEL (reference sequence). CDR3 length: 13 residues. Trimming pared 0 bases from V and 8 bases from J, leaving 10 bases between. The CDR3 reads CASSQDLRREAFF. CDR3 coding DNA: TGTGCCAGCAGCCAAGATCTTAGGAGGGAAGCTTTCTTT.

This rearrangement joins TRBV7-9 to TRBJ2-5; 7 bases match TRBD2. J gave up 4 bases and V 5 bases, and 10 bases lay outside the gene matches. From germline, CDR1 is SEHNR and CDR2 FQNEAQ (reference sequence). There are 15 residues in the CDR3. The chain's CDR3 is CASSNEGGRIETQYF. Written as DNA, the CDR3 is TGTGCCAGCAGCAATGAGGGAGGGAGAATAGAGACCCAGTACTTC.

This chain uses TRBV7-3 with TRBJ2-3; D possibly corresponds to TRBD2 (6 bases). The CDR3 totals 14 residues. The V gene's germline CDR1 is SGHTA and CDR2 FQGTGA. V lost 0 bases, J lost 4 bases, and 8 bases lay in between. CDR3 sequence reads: CASSLTLASDTQYF. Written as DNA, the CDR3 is TGTGCCAGCAGCTTAACACTAGCCTCAGATACGCAGTATTTT. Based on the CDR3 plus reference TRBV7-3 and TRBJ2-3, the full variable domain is GAGVSQTPSNKVTEKGKYVELRCDPISGHTALYWYRQSLGQGPEFLIYFQGTGAADDSGLPNDRFFAVRPEGSVSTLKIQRTERGDSAVYLCASSLTLASDTQYFGPGTRLTVL.

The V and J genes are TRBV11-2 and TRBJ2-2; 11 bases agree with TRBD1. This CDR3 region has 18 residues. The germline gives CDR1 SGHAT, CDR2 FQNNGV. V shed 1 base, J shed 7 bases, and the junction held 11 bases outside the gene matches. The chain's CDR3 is CASSLVLDRGPVGGELFF. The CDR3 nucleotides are TGTGCCAGCAGCTTAGTCCTGGACAGGGGGCCCGTGGGCGGGGAGCTGTTTTTT.

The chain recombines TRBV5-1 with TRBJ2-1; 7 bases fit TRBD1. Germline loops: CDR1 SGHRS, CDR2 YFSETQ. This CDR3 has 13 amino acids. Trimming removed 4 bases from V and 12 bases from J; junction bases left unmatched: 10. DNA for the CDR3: TGCGCCAGCAGCCGGGCTGGGGACAGCCCGCAGTTCTTC. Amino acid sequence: CASSRAGDSPQFF.

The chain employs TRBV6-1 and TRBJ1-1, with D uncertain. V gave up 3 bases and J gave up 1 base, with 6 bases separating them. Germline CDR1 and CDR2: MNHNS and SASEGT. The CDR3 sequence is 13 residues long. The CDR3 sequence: CASSETENTEAFF. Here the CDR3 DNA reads TGTGCCAGCAGTGAGACTGAGAACACTGAAGCTTTCTTT.